This TCR beta chain was captured by sequencing in a study of shared clonotypes between healthy human individuals. Repertoires were generated with immunoSEQ multiplex PCR, while TCRdb's copy carries only in-frame clones and drops some. In the table there are roughly 640,000 clones, less than 98% of which are singletons. V was pared by 5 bases and J by 5 bases, with 12 bases between. The CDR3 has 13 residues. Germline CDR1 reads MDHEN; CDR2 reads SYDVKM. With regard to this clone: Additional DNA sequences in this sample encode the identical CDR3.

Specimen: naive CD4+ T cells sorted from blood. As for subset: CD45RA+ positively selected. The V call is TRBV28, the J call TRBJ1-2; no firm D call. The clonotype comes from a woman aged 25 to 39 in good health. The CDR3 nucleotides are TGTGCCAGCAGTCCCGGAAGTAATTATGGCTACACCTTC. Its translation: CASSPGSNYGYTF.